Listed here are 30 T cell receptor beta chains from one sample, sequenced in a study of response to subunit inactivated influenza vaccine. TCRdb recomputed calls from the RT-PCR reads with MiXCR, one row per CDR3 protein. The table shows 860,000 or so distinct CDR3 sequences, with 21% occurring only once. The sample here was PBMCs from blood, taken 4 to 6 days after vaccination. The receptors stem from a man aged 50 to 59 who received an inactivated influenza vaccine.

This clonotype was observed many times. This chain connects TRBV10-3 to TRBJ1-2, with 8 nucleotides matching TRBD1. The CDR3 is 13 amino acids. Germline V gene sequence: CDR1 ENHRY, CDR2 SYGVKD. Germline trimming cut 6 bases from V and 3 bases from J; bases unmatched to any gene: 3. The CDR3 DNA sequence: TGTGCCATCAGGGAGGGACAGGACTATGGCTACACCTTC. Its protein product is CAIREGQDYGYTF.

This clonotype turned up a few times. In nucleotides, the CDR3 is TGTGCCAGCACCCTGACAGCCAGCAATCAGCCCCAGCATTTT. This translates into CASTLTASNQPQHF. The chain couples TRBV6-2 or TRBV6-3 to TRBJ1-5; perhaps TRBD1 as D (5 bases). The CDR3 extends over 14 amino acids. CDR1 is MNHEY and CDR2 is SVGEGT in the germline V gene. The ends were cut back, 7 bases at V and 1 base at J, with 11 bases in the middle.

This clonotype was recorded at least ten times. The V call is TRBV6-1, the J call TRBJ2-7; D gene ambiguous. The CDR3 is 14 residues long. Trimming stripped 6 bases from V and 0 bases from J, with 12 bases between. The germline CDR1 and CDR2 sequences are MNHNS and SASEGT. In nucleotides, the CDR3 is TGTGCCAGCAGCCGGACCGCAAGCTCCTACGAGCAGTACTTC. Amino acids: CASSRTASSYEQYF.

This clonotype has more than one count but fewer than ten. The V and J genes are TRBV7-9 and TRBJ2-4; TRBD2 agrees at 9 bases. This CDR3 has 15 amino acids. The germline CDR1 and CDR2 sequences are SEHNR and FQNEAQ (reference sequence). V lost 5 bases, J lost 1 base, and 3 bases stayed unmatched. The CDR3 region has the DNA TGTGCCAGCAGCCGGAGCGGGAGGGCCAAAAACATTCAGTACTTC. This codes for CASSRSGRAKNIQYF.

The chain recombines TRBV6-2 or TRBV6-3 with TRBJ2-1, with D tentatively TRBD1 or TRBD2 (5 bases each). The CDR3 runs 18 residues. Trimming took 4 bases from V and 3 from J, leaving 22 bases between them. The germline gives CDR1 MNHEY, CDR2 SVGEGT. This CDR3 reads CASSLNVEGPRDYNEQFF. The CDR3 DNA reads TGTGCCAGCAGTTTAAACGTAGAGGGACCGCGAGACTACAATGAGCAGTTCTTC.

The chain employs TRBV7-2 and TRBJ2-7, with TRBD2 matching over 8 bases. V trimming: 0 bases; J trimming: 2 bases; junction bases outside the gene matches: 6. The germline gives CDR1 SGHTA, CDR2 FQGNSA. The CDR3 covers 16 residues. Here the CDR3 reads CASSLAVGAGAYEQYF. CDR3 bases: TGTGCCAGCAGCTTAGCTGTCGGAGCGGGAGCCTACGAGCAGTACTTC. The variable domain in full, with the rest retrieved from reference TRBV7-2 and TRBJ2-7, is GAGVSQSPSNKVTEKGKDVELRCDPISGHTALYWYRQSLGQGLEFLIYFQGNSAPDKSGLPSDRFSAERTGGSVSTLTIQRTQQEDSAVYLCASSLAVGAGAYEQYFGPGTRLTVT.

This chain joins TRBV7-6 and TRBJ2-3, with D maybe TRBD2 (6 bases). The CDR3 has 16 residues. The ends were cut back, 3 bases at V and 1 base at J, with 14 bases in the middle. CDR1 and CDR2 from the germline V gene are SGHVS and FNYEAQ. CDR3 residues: CASSLGGAVRTDTQYF. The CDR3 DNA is TGTGCCAGCAGCTTGGGGGGAGCGGTCCGCACAGATACGCAGTATTTT. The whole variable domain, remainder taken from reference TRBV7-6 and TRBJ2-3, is GAGVSQSPRYKVTKRGQDVALRCDPISGHVSLYWYRQALGQGPEFLTYFNYEAQQDKSGLPNDRFSAERPEGSISTLTIQRTEQRDSAMYRCASSLGGAVRTDTQYFGPGTRLTVL.

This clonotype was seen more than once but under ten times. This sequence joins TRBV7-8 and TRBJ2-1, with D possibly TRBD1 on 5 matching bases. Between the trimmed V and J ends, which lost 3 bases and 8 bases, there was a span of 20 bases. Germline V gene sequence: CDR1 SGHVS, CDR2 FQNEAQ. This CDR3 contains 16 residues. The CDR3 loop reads CASSLAGQGAMDEQFF. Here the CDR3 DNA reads TGTGCCAGCAGCTTGGCCGGCCAGGGTGCTATGGATGAGCAGTTCTTC.

CDR3 in DNA: TGTGCCAGCAGCCAAGTGGACGGACTTAATGAAAAACTGTTTTTT. Residues: CASSQVDGLNEKLFF. J is TRBJ1-4 and V is TRBV4-2; D gene ambiguous. This CDR3 comprises 15 residues. The V end lost 1 base, the J end lost 4 bases, and 10 bases lay between the germline ends. CDR1 and CDR2 (germline): LGHNA, YNFKEQ.

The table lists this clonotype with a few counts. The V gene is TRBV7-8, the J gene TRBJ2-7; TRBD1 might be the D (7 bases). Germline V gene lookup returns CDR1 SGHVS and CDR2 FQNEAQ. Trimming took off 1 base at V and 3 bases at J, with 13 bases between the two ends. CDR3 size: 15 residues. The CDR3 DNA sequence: TGTGCCAGCAGCTTAGAAGGAGGGGGCAGCTACGAGCAGTACTTC. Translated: CASSLEGGGSYEQYF.

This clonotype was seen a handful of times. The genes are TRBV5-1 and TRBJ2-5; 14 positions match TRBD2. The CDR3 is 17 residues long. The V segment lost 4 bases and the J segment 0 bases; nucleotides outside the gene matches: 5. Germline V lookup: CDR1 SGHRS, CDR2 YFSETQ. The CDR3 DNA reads TGCGCCAGCAGCCCGGGACTAGCGGGGGACCACCAAGAGACCCAGTACTTC. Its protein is CASSPGLAGDHQETQYF. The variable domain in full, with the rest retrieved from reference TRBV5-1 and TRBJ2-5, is KAGVTQTPRYLIKTRGQQVTLSCSPISGHRSVSWYQQTPGQGLQFLFEYFSETQRNKGNFPGRFSGRQFSNSRSEMNVSTLELGDSALYLCASSPGLAGDHQETQYFGPGTRLLVL.

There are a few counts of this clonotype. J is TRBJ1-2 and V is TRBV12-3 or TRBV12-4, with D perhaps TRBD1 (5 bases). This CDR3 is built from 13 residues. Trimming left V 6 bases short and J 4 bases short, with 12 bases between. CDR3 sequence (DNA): TGTGCCAGCAGACCCCGGGACGGCTATGGCTACACCTTC. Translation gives CASRPRDGYGYTF.

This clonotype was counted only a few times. CDR3 DNA: TGCAGCGTTGGGGGCGGGAGAGGCGAGCAGTACTTC. Amino acid sequence: CSVGGGRGEQYF. The chain carries TRBV29-1 and TRBJ2-7; TRBD2 agrees at 7 bases. The ends lost 4 bases at V and 6 bases at J; junction bases unmatched: 6. The CDR3 totals 12 residues. From germline, CDR1 is SQVTM and CDR2 ANQGSEA.

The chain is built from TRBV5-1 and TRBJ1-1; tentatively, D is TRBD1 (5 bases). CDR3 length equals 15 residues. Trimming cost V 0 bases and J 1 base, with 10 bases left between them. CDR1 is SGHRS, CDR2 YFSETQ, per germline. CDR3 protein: CASSLAGDSNTEAFF. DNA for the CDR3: TGCGCCAGCAGCTTGGCCGGGGACTCGAACACTGAAGCTTTCTTT. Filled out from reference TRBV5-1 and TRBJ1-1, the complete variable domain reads KAGVTQTPRYLIKTRGQQVTLSCSPISGHRSVSWYQQTPGQGLQFLFEYFSETQRNKGNFPGRFSGRQFSNSRSEMNVSTLELGDSALYLCASSLAGDSNTEAFFGQGTRLTVV.

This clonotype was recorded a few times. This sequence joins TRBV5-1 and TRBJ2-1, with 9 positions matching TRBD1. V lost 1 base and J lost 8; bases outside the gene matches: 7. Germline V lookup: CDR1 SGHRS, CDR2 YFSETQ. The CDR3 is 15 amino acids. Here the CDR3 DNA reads TGCGCCAGCAGCTTGTCGACAGGGGGAACGGATGAGCAGTTCTTC. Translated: CASSLSTGGTDEQFF.

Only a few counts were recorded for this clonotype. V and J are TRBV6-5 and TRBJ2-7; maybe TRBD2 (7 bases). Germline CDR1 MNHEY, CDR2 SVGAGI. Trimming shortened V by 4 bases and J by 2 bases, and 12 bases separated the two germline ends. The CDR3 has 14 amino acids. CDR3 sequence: CASSSGGPAYEQYF. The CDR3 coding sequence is TGTGCCAGCAGTTCCGGGGGGCCAGCCTACGAGCAGTACTTC.

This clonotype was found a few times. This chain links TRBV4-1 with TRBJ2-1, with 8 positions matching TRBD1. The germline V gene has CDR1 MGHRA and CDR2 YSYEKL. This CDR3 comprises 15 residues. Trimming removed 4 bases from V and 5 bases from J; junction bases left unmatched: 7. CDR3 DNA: TGCGCCAGCAGCCCCGACAGGGGTTTCGACAATGAGCAGTTCTTC. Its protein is CASSPDRGFDNEQFF.

The CDR3 DNA reads TGCAGTGCTAGTCTCTGGGGCACTGAAGCTTTCTTT. The encoded protein is CSASLWGTEAFF. The chain combines TRBV20-1 with TRBJ1-1; D is unresolved. V was shortened by 3 bases and J by 4 bases, with 9 bases between the two germline ends. This CDR3 has 12 amino acids. The germline CDR1 and CDR2 sequences are DFQATT and SNEGSKA (reference sequence).

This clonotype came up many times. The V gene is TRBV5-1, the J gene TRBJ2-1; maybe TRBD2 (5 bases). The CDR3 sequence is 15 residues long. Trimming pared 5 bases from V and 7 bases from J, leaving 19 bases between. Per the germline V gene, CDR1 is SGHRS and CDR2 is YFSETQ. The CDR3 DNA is TGCGCCAGCAGAATAGGGCAGGCGGGCCTGAATGAGCAGTTCTTC. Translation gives CASRIGQAGLNEQFF.

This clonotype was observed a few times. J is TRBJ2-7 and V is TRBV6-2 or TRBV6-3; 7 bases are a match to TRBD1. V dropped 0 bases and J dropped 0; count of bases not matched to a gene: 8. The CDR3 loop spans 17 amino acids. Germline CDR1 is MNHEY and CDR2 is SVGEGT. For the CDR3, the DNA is TGTGCCAGCAGTTACTCGTTCGCAGGGGGAATCTCCTACGAGCAGTACTTC. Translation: CASSYSFAGGISYEQYF.

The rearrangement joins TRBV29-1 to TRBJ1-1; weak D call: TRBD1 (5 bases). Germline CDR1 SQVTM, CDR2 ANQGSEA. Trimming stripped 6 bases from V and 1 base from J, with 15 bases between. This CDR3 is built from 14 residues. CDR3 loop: CSVTIRRGNTEAFF. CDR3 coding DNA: TGCAGCGTCACCATCCGTAGGGGGAACACTGAAGCTTTCTTT.

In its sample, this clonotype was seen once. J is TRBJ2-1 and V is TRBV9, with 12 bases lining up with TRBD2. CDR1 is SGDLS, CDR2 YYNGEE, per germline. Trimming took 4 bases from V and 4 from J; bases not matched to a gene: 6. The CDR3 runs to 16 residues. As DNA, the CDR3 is TGTGCCAGCAGCCCTGGGACTAGCGGGCTTTACAATGAGCAGTTCTTC. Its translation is CASSPGTSGLYNEQFF.

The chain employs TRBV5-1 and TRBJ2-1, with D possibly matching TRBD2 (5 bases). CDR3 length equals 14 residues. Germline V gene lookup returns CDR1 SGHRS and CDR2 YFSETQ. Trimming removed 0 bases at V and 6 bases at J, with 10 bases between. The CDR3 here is CASSLGSAGNEQFF. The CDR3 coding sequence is TGCGCCAGCAGCTTGGGATCCGCGGGCAATGAGCAGTTCTTC.

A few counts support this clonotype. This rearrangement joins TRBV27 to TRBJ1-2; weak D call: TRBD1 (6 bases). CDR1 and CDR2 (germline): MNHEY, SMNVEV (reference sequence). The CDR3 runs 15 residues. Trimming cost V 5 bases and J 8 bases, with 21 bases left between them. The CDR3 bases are TGTGCCAGCAGTCCCCTGGGGGCAGGCCAGGGGGGCTACACCTTC. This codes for CASSPLGAGQGGYTF.

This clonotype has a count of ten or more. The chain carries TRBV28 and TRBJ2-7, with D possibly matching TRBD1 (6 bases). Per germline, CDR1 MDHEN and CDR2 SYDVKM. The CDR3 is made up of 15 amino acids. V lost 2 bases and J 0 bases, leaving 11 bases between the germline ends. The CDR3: CASSLIGQSSYEQYF. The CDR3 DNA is TGTGCCAGCAGTTTAATCGGACAGAGCTCCTACGAGCAGTACTTC.

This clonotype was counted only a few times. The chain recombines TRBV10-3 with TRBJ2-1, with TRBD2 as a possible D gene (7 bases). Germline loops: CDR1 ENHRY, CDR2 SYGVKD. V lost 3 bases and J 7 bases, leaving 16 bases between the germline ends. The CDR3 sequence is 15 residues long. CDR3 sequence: CAISDSRGAGNEQFF. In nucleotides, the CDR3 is TGTGCCATCAGTGATTCCCGGGGGGCGGGGAATGAGCAGTTCTTC.

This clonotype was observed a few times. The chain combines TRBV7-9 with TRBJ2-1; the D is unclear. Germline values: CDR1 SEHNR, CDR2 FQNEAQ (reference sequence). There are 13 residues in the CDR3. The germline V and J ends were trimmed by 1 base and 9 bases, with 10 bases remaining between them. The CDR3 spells CASSLGVAREQFF. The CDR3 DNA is TGTGCCAGCAGCTTAGGGGTAGCCCGTGAGCAGTTCTTC.

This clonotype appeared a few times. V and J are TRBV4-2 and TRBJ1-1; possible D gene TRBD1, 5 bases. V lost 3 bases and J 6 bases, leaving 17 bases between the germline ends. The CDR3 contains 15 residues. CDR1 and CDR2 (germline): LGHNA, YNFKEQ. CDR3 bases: TGTGCCAGCAGCCAGGGGGTCGGCCGCGGCTCTGAAGCTTTCTTT. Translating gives CASSQGVGRGSEAFF.

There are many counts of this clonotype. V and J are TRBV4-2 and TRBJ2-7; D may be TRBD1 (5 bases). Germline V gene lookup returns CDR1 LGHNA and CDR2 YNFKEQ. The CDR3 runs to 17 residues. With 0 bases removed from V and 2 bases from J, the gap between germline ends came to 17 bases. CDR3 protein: CASSQDGVVAGPYEQYF. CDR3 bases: TGTGCCAGCAGCCAAGATGGGGTGGTCGCAGGGCCCTACGAGCAGTACTTC.

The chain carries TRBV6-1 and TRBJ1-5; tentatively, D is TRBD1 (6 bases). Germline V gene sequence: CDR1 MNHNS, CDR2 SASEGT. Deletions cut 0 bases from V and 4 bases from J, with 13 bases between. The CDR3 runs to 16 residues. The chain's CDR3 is CASSEAWGAANQPQHF. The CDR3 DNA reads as TGTGCCAGCAGTGAAGCGTGGGGGGCGGCAAATCAGCCCCAGCATTTT.